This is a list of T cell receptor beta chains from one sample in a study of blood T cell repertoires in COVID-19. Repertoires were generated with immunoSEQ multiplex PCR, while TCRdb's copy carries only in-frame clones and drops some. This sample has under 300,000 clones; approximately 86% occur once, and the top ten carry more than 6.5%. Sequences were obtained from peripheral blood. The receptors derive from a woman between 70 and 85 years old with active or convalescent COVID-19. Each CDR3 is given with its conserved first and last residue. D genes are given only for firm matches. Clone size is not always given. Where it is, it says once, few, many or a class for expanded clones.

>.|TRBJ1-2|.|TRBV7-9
TGTGCCAGCAGCTTGGAGCAGGGTGTCTATGGCTACACCTTC
CASSLEQGVYGYTF
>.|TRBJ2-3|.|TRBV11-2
TGTGCCAGCAGCTTAGGTGAGGTAGATACGCAGTATTTT
CASSLGEVDTQYF
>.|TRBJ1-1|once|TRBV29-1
TGCAGCGTCCCCAAGGGGGGGGGCGATAAAGCTTTCTTT
CSVPKGGGDKAFF
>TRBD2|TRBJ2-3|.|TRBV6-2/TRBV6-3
TGTGCCAGCAGTTACTCCCTCTTAGCGGGGGGGCCGGATGGGAGCACAGATACGCAGTATTTT
CASSYSLLAGGPDGSTDTQYF
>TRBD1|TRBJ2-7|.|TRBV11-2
TGTGCCAGCAGCTGGACAGGCTCCTACGAGCAGTACTTC
CASSWTGSYEQYF
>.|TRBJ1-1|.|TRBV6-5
TGTGCCAGCAGGCGATGGGGCGACTACACTGAAGCTTTCTTT
CASRRWGDYTEAFF
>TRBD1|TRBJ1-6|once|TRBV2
TGTGCCAGCAGTGCCGGACAGGGTTTTTTTAGCTCCTATAATTCACCCCTCCACTTT
CASSAGQGFFSSYNSPLHF
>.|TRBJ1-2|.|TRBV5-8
TGTGCCAGCAGCTTGTACAGAATTTATGGCTACACCTTC
CASSLYRIYGYTF
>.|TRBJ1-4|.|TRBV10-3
TGTGCCATCAGTGGGGGGGTCGAAAAACTGTTTTTT
CAISGGVEKLFF
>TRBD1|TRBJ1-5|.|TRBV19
TGTGCCAGTAGTTGGGACAGGGGCAATCAGCCCCAGCATTTT
CASSWDRGNQPQHF
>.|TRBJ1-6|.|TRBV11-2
TGTGCCAGCAGCTTAGACCCGGGGTTTTCACCCCTCCACTTT
CASSLDPGFSPLHF
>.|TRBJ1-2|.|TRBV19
TGTGCCAGTAGTCCCCAGGGTCCGCTGGGAGGCTACACCTTC
CASSPQGPLGGYTF
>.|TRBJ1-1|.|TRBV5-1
TGCGCCAGCAAAGAGGGAAGCACTGAAGCTTTCTTT
CASKEGSTEAFF
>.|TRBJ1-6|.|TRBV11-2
TGTGCCAGCAGCTTAGATCAGGTCTCCTATAATTCACCCCTCCACTTT
CASSLDQVSYNSPLHF
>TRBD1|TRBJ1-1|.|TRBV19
TGTGCCAGTAGTATTACAGGGGCGGGGAGGACTGAAGCTTTCTTT
CASSITGAGRTEAFF
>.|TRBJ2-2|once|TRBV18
TGTGCCAGCTCACCAAGGACTATCGCGAACACCGGGGAGCTGTTTTTT
CASSPRTIANTGELFF
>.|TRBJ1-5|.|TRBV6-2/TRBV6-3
TGTGCCAGCAACCCGACAGTTATAAATCAGCCCCAGCATTTT
CASNPTVINQPQHF
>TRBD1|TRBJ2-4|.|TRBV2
TGTGCCAGCAGGAGACAGGGCCAAAACATTCAGTACTTC
CASRRQGQNIQYF
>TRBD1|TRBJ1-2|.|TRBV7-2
TGTGCCAGCAGCTGGGACAGATCTAACTATGGCTACACCTTC
CASSWDRSNYGYTF
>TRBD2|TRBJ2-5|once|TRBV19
TGTGCCAGTAGCGGGGGGGTACAAGAGACCCAGTACTTC
CASSGGVQETQYF
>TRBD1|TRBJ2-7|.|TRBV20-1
TGCAGTACCTCGGACAGGGTCGAGCAGTACTTC
CSTSDRVEQYF
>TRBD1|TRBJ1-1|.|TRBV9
TGTGCCAGCAGCGCCTGGACAGGGAGGACTGAAGCTTTCTTT
CASSAWTGRTEAFF
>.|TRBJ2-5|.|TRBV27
TGTGCCAGCAGTCAAAACAGGGTCGAGACCCAGTACTTC
CASSQNRVETQYF
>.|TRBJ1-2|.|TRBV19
TGTGCCAGTAGTAGACCAGGGGAAGTTTATGGCTACACCTTC
CASSRPGEVYGYTF
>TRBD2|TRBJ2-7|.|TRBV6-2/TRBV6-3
TGTGCCAGCAGTTCAACTAGCGGGGCTGCCTACGAGCAGTACTTC
CASSSTSGAAYEQYF
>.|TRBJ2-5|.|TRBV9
TGTGCCAGCAGCGGCGAAGAGACCCAGTACTTC
CASSGEETQYF
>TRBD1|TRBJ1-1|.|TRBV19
TGTGCCAGTTCTCCGGGACAGCCGAACACTGAAGCTTTCTTT
CASSPGQPNTEAFF
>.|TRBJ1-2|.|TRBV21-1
TGTGCCAGCAGCACTAGAAGGGACACCTATGGCTACACCTTC
CASSTRRDTYGYTF
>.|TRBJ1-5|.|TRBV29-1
TGCAGCCCCAAGGGGGTAAGCAATCAGCCCCAGCATTTT
CSPKGVSNQPQHF
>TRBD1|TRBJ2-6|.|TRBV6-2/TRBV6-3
TGTGCCAGCAGCCTGTTCACAGGGGTCCCTGGGGCCAACGTCCTGACTTTC
CASSLFTGVPGANVLTF
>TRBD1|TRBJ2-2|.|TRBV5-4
TGTGCCAGCAGCCGGGACAGGGACTACACCGGGGAGCTGTTTTTT
CASSRDRDYTGELFF
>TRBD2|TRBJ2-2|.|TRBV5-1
TGCGCCAGCAGCCCGACTAGCGGGGGGGCCCGGGAGCTGTTTTTT
CASSPTSGGARELFF
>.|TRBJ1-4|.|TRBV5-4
TGTGCCAGCAGCTTGGCGCGGGGCTCGGAAAAACTGTTTTTT
CASSLARGSEKLFF
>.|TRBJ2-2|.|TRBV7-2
TGTGCCAGCGGGTTGTGGGGGGGCCTCACCGGGGAGCTGTTTTTT
CASGLWGGLTGELFF
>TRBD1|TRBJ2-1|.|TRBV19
TGTGCCAGTAAAGGGACAGGGGTAAATGAGCAGTTCTTC
CASKGTGVNEQFF
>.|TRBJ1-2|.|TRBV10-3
TGTGCCATCGGGGGGGCCGTGAACTATGGCTACACCTTC
CAIGGAVNYGYTF
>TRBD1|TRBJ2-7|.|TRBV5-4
TGTGCCAGCAGCTTCCCGGGACAGGGGACCTCCGAGCAGTACTTC
CASSFPGQGTSEQYF